One and the same sample provided the 31 T cell receptor beta chains below, sequenced in a study of beta chain features in type 1 diabetes. Sequencing targeted expressed TCRB transcripts, as all isolated RNA had been reverse transcribed. Profiling relied on immunoSEQ multiplex PCR, and the TCRdb table lists in-frame clones only, not all of them. The sample holds roughly 450,000 clones, around 13% seen once. The source material was naive CD4+ T cells from blood. The source of these receptors is a man aged 30 to 45 in good health.

This chain links TRBV7-2 with TRBJ1-1, with 9 bases that match TRBD1. The CDR3 extends over 13 amino acids. Germline V gene sequence: CDR1 SGHTA, CDR2 FQGNSA. The J segment lost 3 bases and the V segment lost 5 bases, leaving 1 base of the junction unmatched. CDR3 loop: CASSRDRDTEAFF. Here the CDR3 DNA reads TGTGCCAGCAGCAGGGACAGGGACACTGAAGCTTTCTTT.

This clone has just a few counts. This sequence joins TRBV7-8 and TRBJ2-1; 9 bases are shared with TRBD1. This CDR3 comprises 16 residues. Germline values: CDR1 SGHVS, CDR2 FQNEAQ. J lost 2 bases, V lost 1 base, and 3 bases had no gene match. In nucleotides, the CDR3 is TGTGCCAGCAGCTTAGGGGGACAGGGAACCTACAATGAGCAGTTCTTC. Amino acid sequence: CASSLGGQGTYNEQFF.

The V and J genes are TRBV5-1 and TRBJ1-4, with unresolved D. Trimming took 3 bases from V and 3 from J, leaving 12 bases between them. The CDR3 is made up of 15 amino acids. Germline V gene data show CDR1 as SGHRS and CDR2 as YFSETQ. CDR3 DNA sequence: TGCGCCAGCAGCTACCTTGGCACCTCTAATGAAAAACTGTTTTTT. It encodes CASSYLGTSNEKLFF.

The table lists this clone with a few counts. The chain uses TRBV27 and TRBJ2-6; D gene unclear. The germline CDR1 and CDR2 sequences are MNHEY and SMNVEV (reference sequence). The V end lost 5 bases, the J end lost 2 bases, and 10 bases lay between the germline ends. The CDR3 totals 15 residues. The CDR3 reads CASSPKRTGANVLTF. The CDR3 nucleotides are TGTGCCAGCAGTCCCAAGCGTACTGGGGCCAACGTCCTGACTTTC.

On this clone itself: Other DNA variants within this sample encode the same CDR3. The chain couples TRBV15 to TRBJ1-5; D is uncertain. Germline assignment: CDR1 LNHNV and CDR2 YYDKDF (reference sequence). V was shortened by 0 bases and J by 4 bases, with 4 bases between the two germline ends. The CDR3 loop spans 13 amino acids. CDR3 coding DNA: TGTGCCACCAGCAGAGAGGGGAATCAGCCCCAGCATTTT. Translation: CATSREGNQPQHF.

V usage is TRBV4-1 and J usage is TRBJ2-1; 9 bases fit TRBD1. Germline values: CDR1 MGHRA, CDR2 YSYEKL. CDR3 size: 14 residues. The V segment lost 6 bases and the J segment 6 bases; nucleotides outside the gene matches: 6. For the CDR3, the DNA is TGCGCCAGCAGAAGACAGGGGGGAGGCAATGAGCAGTTCTTC. Translated: CASRRQGGGNEQFF.

This chain uses TRBV7-2 with TRBJ2-5; 10 nucleotides match TRBD1. CDR1 SGHTA and CDR2 FQGNSA come from the germline V gene. This CDR3 spans 14 amino acids. The J segment lost 3 bases and the V segment lost 5 bases, leaving 3 bases of the junction unmatched. The CDR3: CASSRQGAEETQYF. CDR3 sequence (DNA): TGTGCCAGCAGCCGACAGGGGGCGGAAGAGACCCAGTACTTC.

In this sample, this clone turned up a few times. The chain couples TRBV7-2 to TRBJ2-3; 9 bases align to TRBD2. The V segment lost 5 bases and the J segment 2 bases; nucleotides outside the gene matches: 11. This CDR3 has 17 residues. Germline V lookup: CDR1 SGHTA, CDR2 FQGNSA. The CDR3 protein is CASSEGNRGRATDTQYF. The CDR3, as DNA: TGTGCCAGCAGCGAGGGGAACCGCGGGAGGGCCACAGATACGCAGTATTTT.

This clone turned up a few times. This chain links TRBV5-1 with TRBJ2-3, with a tentative D call TRBD2 (5 bases). This CDR3 is built from 13 residues. V was pared by 0 bases and J by 9 bases, with 11 bases between. Germline V gene data show CDR1 as SGHRS and CDR2 as YFSETQ. As DNA, the CDR3 is TGCGCCAGCAGCTTGGCAGGACTGTCAACGCAGTATTTT. Translated: CASSLAGLSTQYF. The full variable domain, rest sourced from reference TRBV5-1 and TRBJ2-3, is KAGVTQTPRYLIKTRGQQVTLSCSPISGHRSVSWYQQTPGQGLQFLFEYFSETQRNKGNFPGRFSGRQFSNSRSEMNVSTLELGDSALYLCASSLAGLSTQYFGPGTRLTVL.

There are a few counts of this clone. The chain joins TRBV7-2 to TRBJ2-1, with 8 bases identical to TRBD2. In germline, CDR1 is SGHTA, CDR2 FQGNSA. This CDR3 has 15 residues. The junction had 7 bases not matched to a gene; V was cut back by 8 bases and J by 1 base. CDR3 loop: CASGVAGRSYNEQFF. Written as DNA, the CDR3 is TGTGCCAGCGGTGTAGCGGGAAGGTCCTACAATGAGCAGTTCTTC.

This clone was seen only a few times. The rearrangement uses TRBV12-5 and TRBJ1-3; D is unresolved. CDR3 size: 14 residues. Deletions cut 4 bases from V and 0 bases from J, with 7 bases between. CDR1 LGHNT and CDR2 FRNRAP come from the germline V gene. The CDR3 DNA reads as TGTGCTAGTGGTTCGGATAGCTCTGGAAACACCATATATTTT. Protein sequence: CASGSDSSGNTIYF.

This clone was detected only a few times. The V gene is TRBV25-1, the J gene TRBJ2-1; 11 bases agree with TRBD2. The length of the CDR3 is 16 residues. Germline CDR1 reads MGHDK; CDR2 reads SYGVNS. The V and J ends lost 0 bases and 9 bases, in that order; junction bases with no gene match: 7. The DNA for the CDR3 is TGTGCCAGCAGTGAATATTGGCTAGCGGGAGGCGGTGAGCAGTTCTTC. Its translation: CASSEYWLAGGGEQFF.

The gene calls are TRBV5-4 and TRBJ2-2; the D is unclear. The CDR3 is made up of 14 amino acids. CDR1 is SGHNT, CDR2 YYREEE, per germline (reference sequence). V shed 3 bases and J shed 0 bases, with 6 bases lying between them. In nucleotides, the CDR3 is TGTGCCAGCAGCTCTCTCGCGAACACCGGGGAGCTGTTTTTT. This codes for CASSSLANTGELFF.

The chain links TRBV4-1 to TRBJ1-4; D uncertain. V was shortened by 4 bases and J by 0 bases, with 6 bases between the two germline ends. The germline V gene has CDR1 MGHRA and CDR2 YSYEKL. The CDR3 is 14 amino acids. In DNA, the CDR3 is TGCGCCAGCAGCCGCAGTACAACTAATGAAAAACTGTTTTTT. This sequence encodes CASSRSTTNEKLFF.

The chain couples TRBV9 to TRBJ2-2; TRBD2 matches 11 bases. Per the germline V gene, CDR1 is SGDLS and CDR2 is YYNGEE. Trimming removed 3 bases from V and 5 bases from J; junction bases left unmatched: 6. This CDR3 has 16 residues. The CDR3 DNA is TGTGCCAGCAGCGCGGGACTAGCGGCAGGTACCGGGGAGCTGTTTTTT. It codes for CASSAGLAAGTGELFF.

This clone was observed a handful of times. This chain uses TRBV9 with TRBJ2-1; D might be TRBD1 or TRBD2, each matching 5 bases. V gave up 4 bases and J gave up 4 bases, with 18 bases separating them. The germline V gene encodes CDR1 SGDLS and CDR2 YYNGEE. The CDR3 has 16 residues. The CDR3 bases are TGTGCCAGCAGCTCCCCCCGGGACCACCAGTACAATGAGCAGTTCTTC. Its protein is CASSSPRDHQYNEQFF.

J is TRBJ2-2 and V is TRBV7-2; 8 bases match TRBD2. Germline V gene sequence: CDR1 SGHTA, CDR2 FQGNSA. The CDR3 extends over 16 amino acids. With V trimmed by 5 bases and J by 3 bases, 8 bases remained unmatched. The CDR3 sequence is CASSTRAGVYTGELFF. DNA of the CDR3: TGTGCCAGCAGCACACGAGCGGGAGTATACACCGGGGAGCTGTTTTTT.

This clone was recorded a few times. This chain uses TRBV20-1 with TRBJ1-2, with a weak D call TRBD1 (5 bases). There are 10 residues in the CDR3. Trimming pared 8 bases from V and 2 bases from J, leaving 6 bases between. Per the germline V gene, CDR1 is DFQATT and CDR2 is SNEGSKA (reference sequence). CDR3 region: CSPGNYGYTF. The CDR3 bases are TGCAGTCCAGGGAACTATGGCTACACCTTC.

The J gene is TRBJ2-5, the V gene TRBV28, with 8 bases that match TRBD1. The ends lost 7 bases at V and 3 bases at J; junction bases unmatched: 4. The CDR3 consists of 13 residues. Germline-derived CDR1 and CDR2 are MDHEN and SYDVKM. CDR3 loop: CASNQGAEETQYF. Here the CDR3 DNA reads TGTGCCAGCAATCAGGGGGCAGAAGAGACCCAGTACTTC.

This clone was picked up a small number of times. The CDR3 spells CASSTSGTTHTDTQYF. DNA for the CDR3: TGTGCCAGCAGCACCTCCGGGACTACCCACACAGATACGCAGTATTTT. This rearrangement joins TRBV7-2 to TRBJ2-3; TRBD2 agrees at 7 bases. The V gene's germline CDR1 is SGHTA and CDR2 FQGNSA. The CDR3 loop spans 16 amino acids. After removal of 5 bases from V and 2 bases from J, the junction contained 10 bases not matched to a gene.

This chain connects TRBV29-1 to TRBJ2-1; D is undetermined. Looked up from germline, CDR1 is SQVTM and CDR2 is ANQGSEA. This CDR3 comprises 12 residues. The V end lost 7 bases, the J end lost 5 bases, and 12 bases lay between the germline ends. The CDR3 bases are TGCAGCGCCTCTCAGACGGACAATGAGCAGTTCTTC. Amino acids: CSASQTDNEQFF.

A remark on this clone: The sample holds other DNA sequences that translate to the same CDR3. This chain joins TRBV15 and TRBJ1-5, with D hard to call. V was shortened by 0 bases and J by 6 bases, with 6 bases between the two germline ends. Per germline, CDR1 LNHNV and CDR2 YYDKDF (reference sequence). This CDR3 is 13 amino acids long. The CDR3, as DNA: TGTGCCACCAGCAGAGATCGGGGTCAGCCCCAGCATTTT. Translation: CATSRDRGQPQHF.

This sequence joins TRBV4-3 and TRBJ2-7; D may be TRBD1 or TRBD2 (5 bases each). V dropped 3 bases and J dropped 4 bases, with 19 bases sitting between them. There are 16 residues in the CDR3. Per germline, CDR1 LGHNA and CDR2 YSLEER. The CDR3 nucleotides read TGCGCCAGCAGCCACGGAGGAACGGGACCCCAGTACGAGCAGTACTTC. This codes for CASSHGGTGPQYEQYF.

This clone was picked up a small number of times. An end of the junction does not agree with germline; a read error may underlie this. The CDR3 DNA sequence: TGTGCCCGCAGCGTAGGCGGGGGAACTGGGGCCAACGTCCTGACTTTC. Translating it yields CARSVGGGTGANVLTF. This chain joins TRBV9 and TRBJ2-6; TRBD2 aligns across 7 bases. The germline V gene encodes CDR1 SGDLS and CDR2 YYNGEE. CDR3 length: 16 amino acids.

A few counts support this clone. The rearrangement links TRBV6-1 to TRBJ2-5; 8 bases map to TRBD1. Germline loops: CDR1 MNHNS, CDR2 SASEGT. The V segment lost 2 bases and the J segment 5 bases; nucleotides outside the gene matches: 13. The CDR3 runs to 17 residues. The CDR3 DNA is TGTGCCAGCAGTGAAATGCAGGGGGCTACCGCTGGGGAGACCCAGTACTTC. Translating it yields CASSEMQGATAGETQYF.

The genes are TRBV23-1 and TRBJ2-7, with D tentatively TRBD1 (5 bases). TRBV23-1 is an open reading frame, and its role is uncertain. The CDR3 length is 15 residues. V was pared by 4 bases and J by 2 bases, with 15 bases between. This chain's CDR3 is CASSPKPVRAYEQYV. As DNA, the CDR3 is TGCGCCAGCAGTCCCAAGCCCGTCAGGGCCTACGAGCAGTACGTC.

This clone was found many times. The chain links TRBV9 to TRBJ2-3; no reliable D call. The CDR3 runs to 15 residues. V lost 1 base, J lost 0 bases, and 9 bases lay in between. The germline CDR1 and CDR2 sequences are SGDLS and YYNGEE. CDR3: CASSVIPTSTDTQYF. The CDR3, as DNA: TGTGCCAGCAGCGTAATCCCGACTAGCACAGATACGCAGTATTTT.

The chain is built from TRBV30 and TRBJ1-6; possible D gene TRBD1, 5 bases. This CDR3 contains 15 residues. V was trimmed by 0 bases and J by 10 bases, leaving 16 bases between them. Germline values: CDR1 GTSNPN, CDR2 SVGIG (reference sequence). CDR3 in amino acids: CAWSVPGLRGSPLHF. CDR3 nucleotides: TGTGCCTGGAGTGTACCCGGGCTACGGGGCTCACCCCTCCACTTT.

The chain has TRBV5-6 and TRBJ1-1; a possible D gene is TRBD1 (6 bases). Per germline, CDR1 SGHDT and CDR2 YYEEEE. The CDR3 spans 14 residues. The V end was cut by 2 bases, the J end by 4 bases, with 12 bases between. The CDR3 sequence: CASSLAGTPTEAFF. The CDR3 DNA is TGTGCCAGCAGCTTAGCCGGGACACCCACTGAAGCTTTCTTT.

This chain joins TRBV5-1 and TRBJ2-7; D is possibly TRBD2 (6 bases). Per germline, CDR1 SGHRS and CDR2 YFSETQ. The CDR3 length is 15 residues. The germline V and J ends were trimmed by 4 bases and 3 bases, with 17 bases remaining between them. The CDR3, as DNA: TGCGCCAGCAGCGGTGCAGTCGCGGAGGGCTACGAGCAGTACGTC. Translated: CASSGAVAEGYEQYV.

This clone occurred a few times. This sequence joins TRBV18 and TRBJ2-3; D is uncertain. Germline V gene lookup returns CDR1 KGHSH and CDR2 LQKENI. This CDR3 spans 13 amino acids. With 3 bases removed from V and 5 bases from J, the gap between germline ends came to 9 bases. DNA for the CDR3: TGTGCCAGCTCACCTATGGCAGTAGATACGCAGTATTTT. This translates into CASSPMAVDTQYF.